The 19 T cell receptor beta chains below come from one sample, sequenced in a study of PD-L1 blockade in urothelial cancer. Method: immunoSEQ multiplex PCR; TCRdb's copy keeps in-frame clones and lacks some. This table has more than 65,000 clones, about 90% appearing once. The material was PBMCs, obtained around atezolizumab (anti-PD-L1) treatment. The origin of the receptors is a woman aged 70-85 years with urothelial cancer.

The chain uses TRBV6-6 and TRBJ2-1; 7 bases align to TRBD2. From germline, CDR1 is MNHNY and CDR2 SVGAGI (reference sequence). Losses at the gene ends were 2 bases for V and 2 bases for J; bases not matched to a gene: 3. CDR3 length equals 15 residues. The CDR3 spells CASSYASGAYNEQFF. The DNA of the CDR3 is TGTGCCAGCAGTTACGCGAGCGGGGCCTACAATGAGCAGTTCTTC.

The gene calls are TRBV7-9 and TRBJ2-3; D possibly corresponds to TRBD1 (6 bases). With 5 bases removed from V and 3 bases from J, the gap between germline ends came to 15 bases. Germline lookup yields CDR1 SEHNR and CDR2 FQNEAQ (reference sequence). The CDR3 totals 15 residues. The CDR3 bases are TGTGCCAGCAGCACAACAGGGTGGTTAACAGATACGCAGTATTTT. Translation gives CASSTTGWLTDTQYF.

CDR3 nucleotide sequence: TGTGCCAGCAGCGTAACTGGGCAGCTTGATACCCAGTACTTC. This encodes CASSVTGQLDTQYF. The chain recombines TRBV9 with TRBJ2-5; D uncertain. Germline CDR1 is SGDLS and CDR2 is YYNGEE. V was cut by 1 base and J by 8 bases, with 15 bases left in between. The CDR3 covers 14 residues.

This rearrangement joins TRBV27 to TRBJ1-2, with D possibly matching TRBD1 (5 bases). This CDR3 is 15 amino acids long. V lost 6 bases and J 4 bases, leaving 18 bases between the germline ends. Per the germline V gene, CDR1 is MNHEY and CDR2 is SMNVEV (reference sequence). The CDR3 DNA follows: TGTGCCAGCAGCCCCATCCAGGGTGGAATCTATGGCTACACCTTC. Its translation is CASSPIQGGIYGYTF.

The genes are TRBV10-3 and TRBJ2-7, with D unclear. The germline gives CDR1 ENHRY, CDR2 SYGVKD. CDR3 size: 14 residues. V shed 6 bases and J shed 2 bases, with 14 bases lying between them. The DNA for the CDR3 is TGTGCCATCAGCGCTGACAAAACGACCTACGAGCAGTACTTC. It translates to CAISADKTTYEQYF.

J is TRBJ1-1 and V is TRBV14, with TRBD1 as a possible D gene (6 bases). Germline assignment: CDR1 SGHDN and CDR2 FVKESK. CDR3 size: 12 residues. Trimming stripped 4 bases from V and 8 bases from J, with 11 bases between. The CDR3: CASSLEDSEAFF. The CDR3 DNA reads as TGTGCCAGCAGCCTGGAGGACAGCGAAGCTTTCTTT.

This chain uses TRBV2 with TRBJ2-5; D unclear. The CDR3 is 13 amino acids. Germline V CDR1 and CDR2: SNHLY, FYNNEI. The V gene lost 4 bases and the J gene lost 5 bases, with 11 bases spanning the gap. The CDR3 DNA follows: TGTGCCAGCAGTGTGGAGTTTGGGGAGACCCAGTACTTC. This translates into CASSVEFGETQYF.

The chain employs TRBV27 and TRBJ1-6, with 7 bases that match TRBD1. This CDR3 spans 20 amino acids. The germline V gene encodes CDR1 MNHEY and CDR2 SMNVEV (reference sequence). V shed 6 bases, J shed 0 bases, and the junction held 17 bases outside the gene matches. CDR3 DNA: TGTGCCAGCAGCCGACGCTCCGGGACAGCGTCGAGCTCCTATAATTCACCCCTCCACTTT. As protein: CASSRRSGTASSSYNSPLHF.

The rearrangement uses TRBV5-4 and TRBJ2-1; 10 bases map to TRBD2. The CDR3 has 15 amino acids. V dropped 4 bases and J dropped 4; count of bases not matched to a gene: 5. Germline V lookup: CDR1 SGHNT, CDR2 YYREEE (reference sequence). The DNA for the CDR3 is TGTGCCAGCAGCCCCGGACTAGCGGAGTACAATGAGCAGTTCTTC. Its protein product is CASSPGLAEYNEQFF.

V is TRBV11-3 and J is TRBJ1-5; 7 bases are a match to TRBD1. V trimming: 4 bases; J trimming: 2 bases; junction bases outside the gene matches: 11. Germline-derived CDR1 and CDR2 are SGHNT and YENEEA. The CDR3 is 17 amino acids. This chain's CDR3 is CASSCGDRHGGNQPQHF. Written as DNA, the CDR3 is TGTGCCAGCAGCTGCGGGGACAGACATGGGGGCAATCAGCCCCAGCATTTT.

V gene TRBV9 combines with J gene TRBJ2-7; 10 bases match TRBD2. Per germline, CDR1 SGDLS and CDR2 YYNGEE. The CDR3 runs 16 residues. V lost 3 bases to trimming and J lost 0 bases; unmatched junction nucleotides: 6. The DNA for the CDR3 is TGTGCCAGCAGCGCCGGGACTAGCGATTACTCCTACGAGCAGTACTTC. Protein: CASSAGTSDYSYEQYF.

The V call is TRBV19, the J call TRBJ1-4, with 7 bases fitting TRBD1. CDR3 length: 16 amino acids. The J segment lost 6 bases and the V segment lost 1 base, leaving 8 bases of the junction unmatched. CDR1 is LNHDA and CDR2 is SQIVND in the germline V gene (reference sequence). The chain's CDR3 is CASSIAAVGQYEKLFF. The CDR3 DNA is TGTGCCAGTAGTATAGCGGCGGTGGGACAGTATGAAAAACTGTTTTTT.

V is TRBV7-8 and J is TRBJ2-7; TRBD1 agrees at 8 bases. From germline, CDR1 is SGHVS and CDR2 FQNEAQ. The junction had 8 bases not matched to a gene; V was cut back by 2 bases and J by 2 bases. This CDR3 region has 16 residues. The CDR3 DNA sequence: TGTGCCAGCAGCTTATTAGGGACAGGAGTTCCCTACGAGCAGTACTTC. Translated, it gives CASSLLGTGVPYEQYF.

The chain combines TRBV4-2 with TRBJ2-3; the match to TRBD2 covers 11 bases. Germline V gene lookup returns CDR1 LGHNA and CDR2 YNFKEQ. This CDR3 contains 16 residues. J gave up 2 bases and V 10 bases, and 11 bases lay outside the gene matches. The DNA for the CDR3 is TGTGCCATCCTGACCGGGACTAGCGGTAACACAGATACGCAGTATTTT. Its protein product is CAILTGTSGNTDTQYF.

This clone was counted a single time. The chain carries TRBV27 and TRBJ2-7, with D tentatively TRBD2 (6 bases). V was pared by 8 bases and J by 0 bases, with 20 bases between. The CDR3 is 16 residues long. In germline, CDR1 is MNHEY, CDR2 SMNVEV (reference sequence). This CDR3 is CASSASGTRSSYEQYF. CDR3 DNA sequence: TGTGCCAGCTCCGCTTCAGGGACTCGGAGCTCCTACGAGCAGTACTTC.

This rearrangement joins TRBV4-2 to TRBJ1-2; D is perhaps TRBD1 (5 bases). V shed 3 bases and J shed 6 bases, with 14 bases lying between them. CDR3 length: 14 residues. Germline V CDR1 and CDR2: LGHNA, YNFKEQ. The CDR3 DNA follows: TGTGCCAGCAGCCAGGGGCCAAGTTTAGATGGCTACACCTTC. It translates to CASSQGPSLDGYTF.

The chain combines TRBV5-1 with TRBJ2-6; 10 bases are shared with TRBD1. The CDR3 loop spans 18 amino acids. CDR1 and CDR2 from the germline V gene are SGHRS and YFSETQ. Germline trimming cut 0 bases from V and 0 bases from J; bases unmatched to any gene: 3. The CDR3 DNA is TGCGCCAGCAGCTTGGGACAGGGGGCCGTCTCTGGGGCCAACGTCCTGACTTTC. It specifies CASSLGQGAVSGANVLTF.

V is TRBV7-8 and J is TRBJ2-5; 9 nucleotides line up with TRBD1. The CDR3 consists of 16 residues. Trimming removed 4 bases from V and 2 bases from J; junction bases left unmatched: 8. Germline V lookup: CDR1 SGHVS, CDR2 FQNEAQ. CDR3 protein: CASSSVGTGHQETQYF. In DNA, the CDR3 is TGTGCCAGCAGCTCAGTCGGGACAGGGCATCAAGAGACCCAGTACTTC.

This rearrangement joins TRBV4-1 to TRBJ2-2, with D possibly being TRBD2 (6 bases). V was shortened by 3 bases and J by 0 bases, with 8 bases between the two germline ends. Germline CDR1 MGHRA, CDR2 YSYEKL. The CDR3 runs to 15 residues. The CDR3 sequence is CASSQGLANTGELFF. DNA of the CDR3: TGCGCCAGCAGCCAGGGACTCGCGAACACCGGGGAGCTGTTTTTT.